The entry that follows covers one TCR beta chain sequence. This record belongs to a study of CD8 T cells in Susac syndrome. CD8+ and CD4+ blood T cells underwent TCR beta sequencing. Both CD4+ and CD8+ T cells were negatively isolated, and TEMRA cells underwent FACS enrichment. Reverse transcription of 0.5 to 1 ug RNA was performed with random hexamers. A multiplex approach, immunoSEQ multiplex PCR, amplified TCR beta CDR3 across 54 Vbeta and 13 Jbeta. One entry per CDR3 protein results from TCRdb running MiXCR on the immunoSEQ multiplex PCR reads. The sample includes just under 95,000 distinct CDR3 sequences, roughly 94% of them seen just once. V dropped 3 bases and J dropped 5 bases, with 13 bases sitting between them. CDR3 size: 13 residues. In germline, CDR1 is DFQATT, CDR2 SNEGSKA (reference sequence).

This TCR was sampled from a human donor with Susac syndrome. Sequencing used CD4+ T cells from PBMCs. The chain joins TRBV20-1 to TRBJ1-1; D may be TRBD1 (5 bases). The CDR3 sequence: CSASQGLTTEAFF. CDR3 nucleotides: TGCAGTGCTAGTCAGGGTCTCACAACTGAAGCTTTCTTT.